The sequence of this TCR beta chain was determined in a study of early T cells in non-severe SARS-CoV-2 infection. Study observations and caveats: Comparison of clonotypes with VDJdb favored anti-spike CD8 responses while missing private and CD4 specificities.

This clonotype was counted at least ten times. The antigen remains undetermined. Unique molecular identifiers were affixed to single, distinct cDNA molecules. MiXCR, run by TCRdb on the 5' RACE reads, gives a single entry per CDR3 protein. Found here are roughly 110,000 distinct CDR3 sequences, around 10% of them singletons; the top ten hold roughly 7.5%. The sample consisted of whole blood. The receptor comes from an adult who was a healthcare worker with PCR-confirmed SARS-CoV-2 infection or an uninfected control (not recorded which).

The CDR3, as DNA: TGTGCCAGCAGTTTCTCAGGCCCCTCCTACGAGCAGTACTTC. Translated: CASSFSGPSYEQYF. The chain employs TRBV28 and TRBJ2-7; D not certain. Looked up from germline, CDR1 is MDHEN and CDR2 is SYDVKM. The CDR3 sequence is 14 residues long. V was pared by 3 bases and J by 0 bases, with 9 bases between.